Listed below are T cell receptor beta chains from one sample, sequenced in a study of control samples from healthy donors and cancer patients. This table comes from immunoSEQ multiplex PCR, and its TCRdb copy is limited to in-frame clones, with some not included. The table lists over 85,000 clones, roughly nine tenths of them singletons. The specimen sequenced was blood. The receptors originated from a woman aged 18-30 years in good health. CDR3s include the opening cysteine and the closing phenylalanine or tryptophan. A D gene is named only where the DNA matches it firmly. Expanded clones are given a class, and other clones once, few, many or no size at all.

j_call | clone_size | v_call | d_call | cdr3_aa | cdr3_nt
TRBJ2-2 | NA | TRBV28 | TRBD1 | CASSLTGGTGELFF | TGTGCCAGCAGTTTGACAGGGGGCACCGGGGAGCTGTTTTTT
TRBJ2-3 | NA | TRBV10-1 | TRBD2 | CASSGSGASTDTQYF | TGCGCCAGCAGTGGTAGCGGGGCGAGCACAGATACGCAGTATTTT
TRBJ2-7 | NA | TRBV27 | TRBD2 | CASSLSTSGGAYEQYF | TGTGCCAGCAGTTTATCGACTAGCGGGGGCGCCTACGAGCAGTACTTC
TRBJ1-1 | NA | TRBV6-5 | NA | CASSRQNTEAFF | TGTGCCAGCAGCCGACAGAACACTGAAGCTTTCTTT
TRBJ1-5 | NA | TRBV28 | NA | CASSLEQGGFSNQPQHF | TGTGCCAGCAGTCTCGAACAGGGAGGGTTTAGCAATCAGCCCCAGCATTTT
TRBJ2-7 | NA | TRBV6-5 | TRBD1 | CASRETGVGEQYF | TGTGCCAGCAGGGAGACAGGGGTGGGCGAGCAGTACTTC
TRBJ2-7 | NA | TRBV2 | TRBD2 | CASRPMTSGYQPYEQYF | TGTGCCAGCAGGCCGATGACTAGCGGATATCAACCTTACGAGCAGTACTTC
TRBJ1-2 | NA | TRBV9 | NA | CASTSGTGGYTF | TGTGCCAGCACCTCTGGGACGGGAGGCTACACCTTC
TRBJ2-3 | NA | TRBV19 | TRBD2 | CASSPAAGTSGSTASTDTQYF | TGTGCCAGTAGCCCTGCTGCCGGGACTAGCGGGAGTACCGCTAGCACAGATACGCAGTATTTT
TRBJ1-1 | NA | TRBV19 | NA | CASSKQGTTEAFF | TGTGCCAGTAGTAAGCAGGGGACCACTGAAGCTTTCTTT
TRBJ1-1 | NA | TRBV11-2 | NA | CASSLGLVSKDTEAFF | TGTGCCAGCAGCTTAGGGTTGGTGAGCAAGGACACTGAAGCTTTCTTT
TRBJ1-1 | NA | TRBV15 | NA | CATSDPWEEKNTEAFF | TGTGCCACCAGCGATCCCTGGGAAGAAAAGAACACTGAAGCTTTCTTT
TRBJ2-3 | NA | TRBV7-9 | NA | CASSSPREVSSTDTQYF | TGTGCCAGCAGCTCCCCCAGAGAGGTCTCTAGCACAGATACGCAGTATTTT
TRBJ2-7 | NA | TRBV6-2/TRBV6-3 | TRBD2 | CASSYSPSGALSYEQYF | TGTGCCAGCAGTTACTCCCCCAGCGGGGCACTCTCCTACGAGCAGTACTTC
TRBJ1-5 | NA | TRBV5-1 | TRBD1 | CASSPGTGFNQPQHF | TGCGCCAGCAGCCCCGGGACAGGGTTCAATCAGCCCCAGCATTTT
TRBJ2-3 | NA | TRBV21-1 | NA | CASSTGQGAGDTQYF | TGTGCCAGCAGCACCGGACAGGGGGCCGGGGATACGCAGTATTTT
TRBJ2-5 | NA | TRBV5-1 | NA | CASSRVLKETQYF | TGCGCCAGCAGCAGAGTCCTAAAAGAGACCCAGTACTTC
TRBJ1-2 | NA | TRBV12-5 | NA | CASGLVQSYTF | TGTGCTAGTGGTTTGGTTCAAAGCTACACCTTC
TRBJ1-6 | NA | TRBV2 | NA | CASSERSDGNSPLHF | TGTGCCAGCAGTGAAAGGTCAGATGGTAATTCACCCCTCCACTTT
TRBJ1-4 | NA | TRBV19 | NA | CASSLSLWGSTNEKLFF | TGTGCCAGTAGTCTCTCACTCTGGGGGTCAACTAATGAAAAACTGTTTTTT
TRBJ2-5 | NA | TRBV19 | NA | CASSITGETQYF | TGTGCCAGTAGTATAACAGGGGAGACCCAGTACTTC
TRBJ2-1 | NA | TRBV18 | NA | CASSPAKGGDEQFF | TGTGCCAGCTCTCCTGCCAAAGGGGGTGATGAGCAGTTCTTC
TRBJ2-5 | once | TRBV4-1 | NA | CASSQPAGETQYF | TGCGCCAGCAGCCAACCCGCGGGGGAGACCCAGTACTTC
TRBJ2-5 | NA | TRBV15 | NA | CATTFGNLETQYF | TGTGCCACCACATTCGGGAATTTGGAGACCCAGTACTTC
TRBJ2-1 | NA | TRBV24-1 | TRBD1 | CATSDLDRGYGEQFF | TGTGCCACCAGTGATTTAGACAGGGGGTACGGTGAGCAGTTCTTC
TRBJ2-1 | NA | TRBV21-1 | NA | CASSKSPSYNEQFF | TGTGCCAGCAGCAAATCCCCCAGCTACAATGAGCAGTTCTTC
TRBJ1-1 | NA | TRBV19 | NA | CASSISDNTEAFF | TGTGCCAGTAGCATTTCTGATAACACTGAAGCTTTCTTT
TRBJ2-1 | NA | TRBV5-1 | TRBD1 | CASSTGGLTYNEQFF | TGCGCCAGCAGCACAGGGGGCCTCACCTACAATGAGCAGTTCTTC
TRBJ2-7 | NA | TRBV2 | NA | CASSEEGGQYF | TGTGCCAGCAGTGAAGAGGGGGGGCAGTACTTC
TRBJ1-5 | few | TRBV6-6 | NA | CASSYKGGGSNQPQHF | TGTGCCAGCAGTTACAAGGGGGGTGGAAGCAATCAGCCCCAGCATTTT
TRBJ1-1 | NA | TRBV28 | NA | CASSQNDLVRNTEAFF | TGTGCCAGCAGCCAGAACGACTTGGTTCGAAACACTGAAGCTTTCTTT
TRBJ2-7 | NA | TRBV14 | NA | CASSQEVGLLYEQYF | TGTGCCAGCAGCCAGGAAGTCGGGCTTTTATACGAGCAGTACTTC
TRBJ2-1 | once | TRBV11-2 | TRBD2 | CASSLKREVRNEQFF | TGTGCCAGCAGCCTGAAGCGGGAGGTTCGGAATGAGCAGTTCTTC
TRBJ2-7 | NA | TRBV9 | NA | CASSVAGKSYEQYF | TGTGCCAGCAGCGTAGCGGGGAAATCCTACGAGCAGTACTTC
TRBJ2-3 | NA | TRBV29-1 | TRBD2 | CSVGGGASTDTQYF | TGCAGCGTTGGCGGGGGTGCTAGCACAGATACGCAGTATTTT
TRBJ2-1 | NA | TRBV4-2 | NA | CASSLHSSAGEQFF | TGTGCCAGCAGCCTTCACTCTAGCGCCGGGGAGCAGTTCTTC
TRBJ2-1 | NA | TRBV4-3 | NA | CASSQDRGRQFF | TGCGCCAGCAGCCAAGATAGGGGACGGCAGTTCTTC
TRBJ1-5 | NA | TRBV10-2 | NA | CASSALQSNQPQHF | TGCGCCAGCAGTGCCCTACAGAGCAATCAGCCCCAGCATTTT
TRBJ1-1 | NA | TRBV7-9 | NA | CASRWDAGSTEAFF | TGTGCCAGCAGATGGGACGCGGGGAGCACTGAAGCTTTCTTT
TRBJ2-7 | NA | TRBV19 | TRBD1 | CASSRPPGQGAYEQYF | TGTGCCAGTAGTCGGCCCCCGGGACAGGGAGCCTACGAGCAGTACTTC
TRBJ2-1 | NA | TRBV3-1/TRBV3-2 | TRBD1 | CASSQDMDRVSVVYNEQFF | TGTGCCAGCAGCCAAGACATGGACAGGGTTTCCGTAGTCTACAATGAGCAGTTCTTC
TRBJ2-1 | NA | TRBV7-6 | TRBD2 | CASSLTASGGYNEQFF | TGTGCCAGCAGCCTAACTGCCAGCGGGGGTTACAATGAGCAGTTCTTC
TRBJ2-2 | NA | TRBV24-1 | NA | CATKPPGPRNTGELFF | TGTGCCACCAAACCTCCGGGACCTCGGAACACCGGGGAGCTGTTTTTT
TRBJ1-2 | NA | TRBV11-2 | NA | CASSSLQSFYGYTF | TGTGCCAGCAGCTCCCTACAGTCATTTTATGGCTACACCTTC
TRBJ2-1 | NA | TRBV7-9 | NA | CASSQRDSHYNEQFF | TGTGCCAGCAGCCAGCGGGACAGTCACTACAATGAGCAGTTCTTC
TRBJ1-1 | NA | TRBV29-1 | TRBD1 | CSVSASRGLTEAFF | TGCAGCGTTTCTGCCTCCAGGGGGCTAACTGAAGCTTTCTTT
TRBJ2-6 | NA | TRBV5-1 | TRBD1 | CASSLVGTGGAGANVLTF | TGCGCCAGCAGCTTGGTGGGGACAGGGGGCGCTGGGGCCAACGTCCTGACTTTC
TRBJ1-3 | NA | TRBV30 | TRBD1 | CAWSARGTRTGGGNTIYF | TGTGCCTGGAGTGCACGGGGGACTAGGACAGGGGGCGGAAACACCATATATTTT
TRBJ2-7 | NA | TRBV30 | NA | CAWSTGTPSYEQYF | TGTGCCTGGAGTACCGGGACTCCCTCCTACGAGCAGTACTTC
TRBJ1-1 | once | TRBV5-1 | TRBD1 | CASSLAGTGNTEAFF | TGCGCCAGCAGCTTGGCCGGGACAGGGAACACTGAAGCTTTCTTT
TRBJ2-1 | NA | TRBV19 | NA | CASRKGPRNEQFF | TGTGCCAGTAGGAAAGGACCGCGCAATGAGCAGTTCTTC
TRBJ1-2 | NA | TRBV6-1 | TRBD1 | CASSEAIGQGRSGTYSGYTF | TGTGCCAGCAGTGAAGCGATCGGACAGGGGCGCTCGGGTACCTATAGTGGCTACACCTTC
TRBJ1-4 | NA | TRBV28 | TRBD1 | CASSFMGQGGTNEKLFF | TGTGCCAGCAGTTTCATGGGACAGGGGGGGACTAATGAAAAACTGTTTTTT
TRBJ2-7 | NA | TRBV19 | TRBD1 | CASGQGSEQYF | TGTGCCAGTGGACAGGGCAGCGAGCAGTACTTC
TRBJ1-2 | NA | TRBV25-1 | NA | CASRSEFHYGYTF | TGTGCCAGCAGATCAGAGTTCCACTATGGCTACACCTTC